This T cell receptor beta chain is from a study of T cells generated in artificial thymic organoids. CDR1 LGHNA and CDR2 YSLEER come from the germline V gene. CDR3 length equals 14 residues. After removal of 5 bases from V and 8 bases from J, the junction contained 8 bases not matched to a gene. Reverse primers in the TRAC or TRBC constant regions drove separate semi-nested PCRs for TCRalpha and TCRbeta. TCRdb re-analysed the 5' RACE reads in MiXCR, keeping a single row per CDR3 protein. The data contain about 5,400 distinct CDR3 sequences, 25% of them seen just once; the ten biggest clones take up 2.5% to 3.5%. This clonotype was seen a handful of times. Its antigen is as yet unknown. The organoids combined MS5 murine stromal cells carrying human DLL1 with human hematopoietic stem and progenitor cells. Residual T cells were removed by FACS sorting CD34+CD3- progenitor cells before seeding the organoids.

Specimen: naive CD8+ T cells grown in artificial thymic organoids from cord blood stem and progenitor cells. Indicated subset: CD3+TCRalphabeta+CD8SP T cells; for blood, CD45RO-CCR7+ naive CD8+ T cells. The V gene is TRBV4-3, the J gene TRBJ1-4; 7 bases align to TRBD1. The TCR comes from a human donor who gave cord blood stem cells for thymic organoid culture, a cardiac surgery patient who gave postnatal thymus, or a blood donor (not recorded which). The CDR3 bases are TGCGCCAGCAGCTTGTGGACAGGAGGGGAAAAACTGTTTTTT. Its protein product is CASSLWTGGEKLFF.